Listed here are 29 T cell receptor beta chains from one sample, sequenced in a study of a mutant IDH1 vaccine in newly diagnosed glioma. Generated by immunoSEQ multiplex PCR, the TCRdb table keeps only in-frame clones and is missing some. The sample consists of tens of thousands of clones, around 74% of them appearing once. Time point reported: week 35, safety follow-up. Alongside topical imiquimod, each dose of vaccine comprised 300 ug of mutant IDH1 20-mer peptide. The antigens these receptors bind are not known. This material consisted of PBMCs, taken from a glioma patient whose treatment included an IDH1 peptide vaccine. The receptors derive from a man aged 50 to 60 with glioma.

This clone came up a few times. V and J are TRBV5-4 and TRBJ2-1; D is possibly TRBD2 (6 bases). Trimming took 1 base from V and 0 from J, leaving 8 bases between them. Germline-derived CDR1 and CDR2 are SGHNT and YYREEE (reference sequence). The CDR3 extends over 15 amino acids. CDR3 sequence (DNA): TGTGCCAGCAGCTTGAACGGGGGCTCCTACAATGAGCAGTTCTTC. This gives the protein CASSLNGGSYNEQFF.

This sequence joins TRBV6-5 and TRBJ1-2, with D possibly being TRBD1 (5 bases). Germline V gives CDR1 MNHEY, CDR2 SVGAGI. The CDR3 has 11 amino acids. V shed 7 bases and J shed 10 bases, with 13 bases lying between them. The DNA of the CDR3 is TGTGCCAGCACGAAGGGGCACTACTACACCTTC. Its protein product is CASTKGHYYTF.

The chain employs TRBV19 and TRBJ1-5, with D maybe TRBD1 (5 bases). Germline loops: CDR1 LNHDA, CDR2 SQIVND (reference sequence). V was pared by 6 bases and J by 9 bases, with 21 bases between. CDR3 size: 15 residues. DNA of the CDR3: TGTGCCAGTAGGGAGGGGTCAGCAGGTCGGCGGCCCCAGCATTTT. This translates into CASREGSAGRRPQHF.

This clone was seen only once. V and J are TRBV6-5 and TRBJ1-2, with a tentative D call TRBD1 (5 bases). The CDR3 is made up of 13 amino acids. The V gene's germline CDR1 is MNHEY and CDR2 SVGAGI. Trimming took off 2 bases at V and 6 bases at J, with 10 bases between the two ends. The CDR3 loop is CASSYRGFDGYTF. The CDR3 DNA reads as TGTGCCAGCAGTTACCGGGGGTTTGATGGCTACACCTTC.

V gene TRBV11-2 combines with J gene TRBJ2-7; the D gene is possibly TRBD2 (5 bases). The CDR3 has 13 residues. V shed 6 bases and J shed 3 bases, with 12 bases lying between them. Germline V gives CDR1 SGHAT, CDR2 FQNNGV. CDR3 in amino acids: CASRGMGDYEQYF. In DNA, the CDR3 is TGTGCCAGCAGGGGGATGGGAGACTACGAGCAGTACTTC.

The chain is built from TRBV6-5 and TRBJ2-3; 8 bases align to TRBD2. The J segment lost 2 bases and the V segment lost 5 bases, leaving 6 bases of the junction unmatched. The germline V gene encodes CDR1 MNHEY and CDR2 SVGAGI. The CDR3 consists of 15 residues. This CDR3 reads CASSLGGRFTDTQYF. DNA for the CDR3: TGTGCCAGCAGTCTTGGCGGGAGGTTCACAGATACGCAGTATTTT.

The genes are TRBV5-1 and TRBJ2-4, with unresolved D. Germline V gene sequence: CDR1 SGHRS, CDR2 YFSETQ. V lost 5 bases, J lost 0 bases, and 9 bases lay in between. The length of the CDR3 is 14 residues. CDR3 region: CASSPQRAKNIQYF. The CDR3 DNA follows: TGCGCCAGCAGTCCACAAAGAGCCAAAAACATTCAGTACTTC. Together with reference TRBV5-1 and TRBJ2-4, the CDR3 gives the full variable domain: KAGVTQTPRYLIKTRGQQVTLSCSPISGHRSVSWYQQTPGQGLQFLFEYFSETQRNKGNFPGRFSGRQFSNSRSEMNVSTLELGDSALYLCASSPQRAKNIQYFGAGTRLSVL.

The chain joins TRBV9 to TRBJ1-1; D gene ambiguous. The germline V gene encodes CDR1 SGDLS and CDR2 YYNGEE. CDR3 length: 15 amino acids. Trimming took 0 bases from V and 0 from J, leaving 9 bases between them. CDR3 protein: CASSVGAALNTEAFF. As DNA, the CDR3 is TGTGCCAGCAGCGTAGGAGCAGCCTTGAACACTGAAGCTTTCTTT. Filled out from reference TRBV9 and TRBJ1-1, the complete variable domain reads DSGVTQTPKHLITATGQRVTLRCSPRSGDLSVYWYQQSLDQGLQFLIQYYNGEERAKGNILERFSAQQFPDLHSELNLSSLELGDSALYFCASSVGAALNTEAFFGQGTRLTVV.

J is TRBJ1-2 and V is TRBV4-1; D not resolved. Looked up from germline, CDR1 is MGHRA and CDR2 is YSYEKL. The V end lost 2 bases, the J end lost 8 bases, and 9 bases lay between the germline ends. This CDR3 is 12 amino acids long. CDR3 DNA sequence: TGCGCCAGCAGCCAACTAGTCGGCGGCTACACCTTC. It codes for CASSQLVGGYTF.

This rearrangement joins TRBV7-2 to TRBJ1-2; D is undetermined. Germline-derived CDR1 and CDR2 are SGHTA and FQGNSA. CDR3 length: 13 amino acids. V lost 5 bases, J lost 0 bases, and 7 bases lay in between. The CDR3 nucleotides read TGTGCCAGCAGCACCCAAGCTAACTATGGCTACACCTTC. It is translated as CASSTQANYGYTF.

This chain joins TRBV28 and TRBJ1-5; maybe TRBD1 (5 bases). Trimming took 5 bases from V and 4 from J, leaving 18 bases between them. Germline V gene lookup returns CDR1 MDHEN and CDR2 SYDVKM. CDR3 length: 16 amino acids. The CDR3 region is CASSPSSRGGNQPQHF. The CDR3 coding sequence is TGTGCCAGCAGTCCTTCCTCTCGCGGGGGGAATCAGCCCCAGCATTTT.

In nucleotides, the CDR3 is TGTGCCTGTCCTATGACTAGCGGGGGCGGTGAGCAGTTCTTC. This translates into CACPMTSGGGEQFF. This chain connects TRBV30 to TRBJ2-1, with 12 bases aligning to TRBD2. The CDR3 sequence is 14 residues long. Trimming cost V 6 bases and J 9 bases; bases outside gene matches: 9. The V gene's germline CDR1 is GTSNPN and CDR2 SVGIG (reference sequence).

The CDR3 here is CASSENRRTHYGYTF. The CDR3 bases are TGTGCCAGCAGTGAAAACAGAAGGACACACTATGGCTACACCTTC. V is TRBV6-1 and J is TRBJ1-2; D possibly corresponds to TRBD1 (5 bases). There are 15 residues in the CDR3. Trimming stripped 2 bases from V and 3 bases from J, with 13 bases between. CDR1 MNHNS and CDR2 SASEGT come from the germline V gene.

This clone has just a few counts. The V gene is TRBV7-9, the J gene TRBJ1-3; D uncertain. Germline CDR1 reads SEHNR; CDR2 reads FQNEAQ (reference sequence). The V end lost 2 bases, the J end lost 7 bases, and 12 bases lay between the germline ends. The CDR3 is 14 residues long. The CDR3 DNA reads as TGTGCCAGCAGCTTACCCCAGCACTTCAACACCATATATTTT. Protein: CASSLPQHFNTIYF.

This chain joins TRBV7-2 and TRBJ2-3, with TRBD2 as a possible D gene (7 bases). The ends were cut back, 7 bases at V and 0 bases at J, with 14 bases in the middle. Looked up from germline, CDR1 is SGHTA and CDR2 is FQGNSA. The CDR3 runs 15 residues. CDR3 nucleotides: TGTGCCAGCAAGACGGGGGGCGGTAGCACAGATACGCAGTATTTT. Residues: CASKTGGGSTDTQYF.

The chain has TRBV5-1 and TRBJ1-2; 9 nucleotides align to TRBD1. Looked up from germline, CDR1 is SGHRS and CDR2 is YFSETQ. The CDR3 has 14 amino acids. Unmatched junction bases numbered 5, after V lost 2 bases and J lost 6 bases. The CDR3 DNA is TGCGCCAGCAGCTTTCCGGGACAGGGTGATGGCTACACCTTC. Translating it yields CASSFPGQGDGYTF.

This chain joins TRBV7-9 and TRBJ1-4, with TRBD1 as a possible D gene (6 bases). The CDR3 contains 15 residues. Trimming stripped 5 bases from V and 7 bases from J, with 17 bases between. CDR1 SEHNR and CDR2 FQNEAQ come from the germline V gene (reference sequence). Written as DNA, the CDR3 is TGTGCCAGCAGCCTACAGGACAGATGGGGTGAAAAACTGTTTTTT. This encodes CASSLQDRWGEKLFF.

This chain joins TRBV2 and TRBJ2-2; 9 bases agree with TRBD2. This CDR3 has 15 amino acids. Germline V gene data show CDR1 as SNHLY and CDR2 as FYNNEI. J was trimmed by 6 bases and V by 6 bases; bases with no gene match: 8. The CDR3 DNA follows: TGTGCCAGCAGCGGGGGGGTAGCGGGGGCCGGGGAGCTGTTTTTT. Protein product: CASSGGVAGAGELFF.

This chain uses TRBV4-1 with TRBJ1-1; D perhaps matches TRBD1 (5 bases). CDR1 is MGHRA and CDR2 is YSYEKL in the germline V gene. Trimming removed 5 bases from V and 2 bases from J, with 15 bases in between. The CDR3 is 15 residues long. The CDR3 region has the DNA TGCGCCAGCAGCTCCCCGATGGGGGGAAACACTGAAGCTTTCTTT. It specifies CASSSPMGGNTEAFF.

The rearrangement links TRBV27 to TRBJ1-2, with 7 bases identical to TRBD1. V dropped 6 bases and J dropped 5; count of bases not matched to a gene: 12. Germline V gene lookup returns CDR1 MNHEY and CDR2 SMNVEV (reference sequence). CDR3 length: 15 residues. The DNA for the CDR3 is TGTGCCAGCAGCCCGGTGACAGGGATGCGGTATGGCTACACCTTC. Its translation: CASSPVTGMRYGYTF.

The chain is built from TRBV2 and TRBJ1-4, with D perhaps matching TRBD1 (5 bases). The germline V and J ends were trimmed by 8 bases and 4 bases, with 14 bases remaining between them. The V gene's germline CDR1 is SNHLY and CDR2 FYNNEI. The CDR3 loop spans 14 amino acids. The CDR3, as DNA: TGTGCCAGCCTCGTGGGGAGGGGTAATGAAAAACTGTTTTTT. This encodes CASLVGRGNEKLFF.

The V gene is TRBV10-1, the J gene TRBJ2-3; the match to TRBD1 covers 8 bases. V shed 7 bases and J 4 bases; nucleotides not matched to a gene: 7. Per the germline V gene, CDR1 is WNHNN and CDR2 is SYGVQD (reference sequence). This CDR3 has 14 residues. The CDR3 loop is CASKDRVLADTQYF. The DNA of the CDR3 is TGCGCCAGCAAGGACAGGGTGTTAGCAGATACGCAGTATTTT.

The gene calls are TRBV5-6 and TRBJ1-1, with a tentative D call TRBD1 (5 bases). V shed 2 bases and J shed 1 base, with 9 bases lying between them. Germline values: CDR1 SGHDT, CDR2 YYEEEE. The CDR3 totals 14 residues. CDR3 DNA: TGTGCCAGCAGCTTCAGGGTTGCGAACACTGAAGCTTTCTTT. This codes for CASSFRVANTEAFF.

The gene calls are TRBV6-1 and TRBJ1-2, with D possibly being TRBD1 (6 bases). This CDR3 comprises 17 residues. V lost 4 bases and J 0 bases, leaving 18 bases between the germline ends. Germline CDR1 is MNHNS and CDR2 is SASEGT. CDR3 protein: CASSAGTTGFSNYGYTF. The CDR3, as DNA: TGTGCCAGCAGTGCCGGGACAACGGGATTCTCTAACTATGGCTACACCTTC.

This clone has only a few counts. V and J are TRBV6-6 and TRBJ2-5; TRBD1 matches at 10 bases. Looked up from germline, CDR1 is MNHNY and CDR2 is SVGAGI (reference sequence). The CDR3 is made up of 14 amino acids. J lost 5 bases, V lost 2 bases, and 2 bases had no gene match. The CDR3 loop is CASSYGQGGETQYF. The CDR3, as DNA: TGTGCCAGCAGTTACGGACAGGGGGGGGAGACCCAGTACTTC.

This chain connects TRBV2 to TRBJ1-5; D not certain. This CDR3 comprises 15 residues. Germline-derived CDR1 and CDR2 are SNHLY and FYNNEI. Between the trimmed V and J ends, which lost 2 bases and 1 base, there was a span of 9 bases. For the CDR3, the DNA is TGTGCCAGCAGTGAAATGCCGGGAAGCAATCAGCCCCAGCATTTT. The encoded protein is CASSEMPGSNQPQHF.

The chain joins TRBV7-2 to TRBJ2-7, with TRBD2 identical over 8 bases. The CDR3 runs to 15 residues. Trimming cost V 5 bases and J 2 bases; bases outside gene matches: 8. Germline assignment: CDR1 SGHTA and CDR2 FQGNSA. The CDR3 protein is CASSPSPGGAYEQYF. In nucleotides, the CDR3 is TGTGCCAGCAGCCCCTCGCCCGGGGGGGCCTACGAGCAGTACTTC.

This chain connects TRBV28 to TRBJ1-2; unclear D gene. The germline gives CDR1 MDHEN, CDR2 SYDVKM. V was clipped by 7 bases and J by 0 bases, with 9 bases between them. CDR3 length: 13 residues. CDR3 amino acids: CASISPTNYGYTF. The CDR3 DNA sequence: TGTGCCAGCATTTCCCCCACTAACTATGGCTACACCTTC.

V usage is TRBV30 and J usage is TRBJ2-3; D remains unclear. V lost 2 bases and J lost 2, with 8 bases in between. The CDR3 loop spans 13 amino acids. Per germline, CDR1 GTSNPN and CDR2 SVGIG (reference sequence). CDR3 nucleotide sequence: TGTGCCTGGAGTCCCCAATCCACAGATACGCAGTATTTT. Residues: CAWSPQSTDTQYF.